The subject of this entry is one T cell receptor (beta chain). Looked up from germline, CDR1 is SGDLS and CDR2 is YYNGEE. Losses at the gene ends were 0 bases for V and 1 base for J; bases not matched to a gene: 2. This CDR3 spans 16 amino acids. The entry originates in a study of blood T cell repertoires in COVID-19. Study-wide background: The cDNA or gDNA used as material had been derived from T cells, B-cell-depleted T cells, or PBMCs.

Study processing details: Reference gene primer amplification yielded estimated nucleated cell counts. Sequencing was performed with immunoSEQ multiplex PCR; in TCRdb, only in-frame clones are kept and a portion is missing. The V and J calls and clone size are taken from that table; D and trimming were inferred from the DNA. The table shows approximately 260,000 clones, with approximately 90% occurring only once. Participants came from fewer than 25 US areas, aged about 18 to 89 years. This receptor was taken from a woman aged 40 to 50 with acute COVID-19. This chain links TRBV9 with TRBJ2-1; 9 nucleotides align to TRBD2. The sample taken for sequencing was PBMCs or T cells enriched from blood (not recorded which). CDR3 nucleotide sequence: TGTGCCAGCAGCGTAGAACTAGCGGGTTCCTACAATGAGCAGTTCTTC. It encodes CASSVELAGSYNEQFF.